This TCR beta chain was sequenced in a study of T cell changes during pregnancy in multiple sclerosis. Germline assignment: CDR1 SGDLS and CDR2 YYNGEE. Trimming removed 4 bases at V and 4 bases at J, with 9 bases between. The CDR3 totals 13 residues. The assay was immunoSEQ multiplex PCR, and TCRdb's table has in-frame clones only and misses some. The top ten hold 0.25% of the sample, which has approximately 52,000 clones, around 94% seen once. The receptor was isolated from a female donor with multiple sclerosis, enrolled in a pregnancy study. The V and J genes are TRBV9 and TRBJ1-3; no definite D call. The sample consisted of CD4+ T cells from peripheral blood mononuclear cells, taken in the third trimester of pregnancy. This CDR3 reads CASSPAGGNTIYF. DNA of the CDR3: TGTGCCAGCAGCCCGGCGGGAGGAAACACCATATATTTT.